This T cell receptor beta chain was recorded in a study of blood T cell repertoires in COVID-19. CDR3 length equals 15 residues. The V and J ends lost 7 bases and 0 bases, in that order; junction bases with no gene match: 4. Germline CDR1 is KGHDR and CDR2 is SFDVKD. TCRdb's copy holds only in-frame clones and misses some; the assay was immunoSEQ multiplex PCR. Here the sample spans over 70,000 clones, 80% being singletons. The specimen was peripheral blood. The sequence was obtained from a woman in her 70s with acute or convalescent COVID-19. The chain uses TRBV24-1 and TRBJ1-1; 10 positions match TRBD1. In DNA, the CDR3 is TGTGCCACCAGACGGGGACAGGGGATGAACACTGAAGCTTTCTTT. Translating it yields CATRRGQGMNTEAFF.